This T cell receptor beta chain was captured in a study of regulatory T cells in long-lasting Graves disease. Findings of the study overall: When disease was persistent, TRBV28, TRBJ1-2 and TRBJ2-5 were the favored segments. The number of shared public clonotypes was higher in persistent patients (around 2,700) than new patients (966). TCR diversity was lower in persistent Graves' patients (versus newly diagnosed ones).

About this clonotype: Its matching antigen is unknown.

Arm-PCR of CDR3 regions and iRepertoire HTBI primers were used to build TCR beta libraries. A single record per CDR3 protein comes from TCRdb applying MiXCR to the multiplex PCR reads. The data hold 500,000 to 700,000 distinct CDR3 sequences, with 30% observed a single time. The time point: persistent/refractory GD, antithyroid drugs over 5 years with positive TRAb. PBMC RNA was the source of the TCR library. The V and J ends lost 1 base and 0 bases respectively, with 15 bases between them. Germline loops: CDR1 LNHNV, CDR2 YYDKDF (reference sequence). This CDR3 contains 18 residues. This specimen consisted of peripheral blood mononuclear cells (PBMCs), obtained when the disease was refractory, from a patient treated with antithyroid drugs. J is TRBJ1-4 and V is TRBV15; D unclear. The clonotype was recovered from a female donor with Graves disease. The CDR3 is CATSRAAALFTTNEKLFF. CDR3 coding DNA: TGTGCCACCAGCAGAGCTGCGGCTCTCTTCACAACTAATGAAAAACTGTTTTTT.